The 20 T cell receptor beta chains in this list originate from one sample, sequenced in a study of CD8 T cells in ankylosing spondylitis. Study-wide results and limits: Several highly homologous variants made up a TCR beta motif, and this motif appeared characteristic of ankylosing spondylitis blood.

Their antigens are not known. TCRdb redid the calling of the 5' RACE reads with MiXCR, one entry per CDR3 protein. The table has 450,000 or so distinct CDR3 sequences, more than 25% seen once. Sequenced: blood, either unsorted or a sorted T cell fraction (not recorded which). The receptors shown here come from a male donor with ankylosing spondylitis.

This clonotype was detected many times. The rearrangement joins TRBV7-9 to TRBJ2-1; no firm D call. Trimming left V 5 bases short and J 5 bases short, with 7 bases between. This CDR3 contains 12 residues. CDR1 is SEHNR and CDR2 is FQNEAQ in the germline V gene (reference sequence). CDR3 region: CASSLGDNEQFF. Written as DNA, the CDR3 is TGTGCCAGCAGCCTAGGAGACAATGAGCAGTTCTTC.

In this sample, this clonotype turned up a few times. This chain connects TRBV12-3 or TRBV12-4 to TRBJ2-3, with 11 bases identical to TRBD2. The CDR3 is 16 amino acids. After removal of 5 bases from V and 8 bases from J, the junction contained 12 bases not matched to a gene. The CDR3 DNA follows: TGTGCCAGCAGTCCTACACGACTAGCGGGACTAGGTACGCAGTATTTT. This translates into CASSPTRLAGLGTQYF.

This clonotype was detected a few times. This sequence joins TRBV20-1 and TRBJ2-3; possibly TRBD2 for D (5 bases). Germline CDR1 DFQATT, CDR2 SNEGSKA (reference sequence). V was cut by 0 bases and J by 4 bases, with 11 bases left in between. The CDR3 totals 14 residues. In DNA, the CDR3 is TGCAGTGCTAGAGATCCCCCGGGGTCAGATACGCAGTATTTT. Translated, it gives CSARDPPGSDTQYF.

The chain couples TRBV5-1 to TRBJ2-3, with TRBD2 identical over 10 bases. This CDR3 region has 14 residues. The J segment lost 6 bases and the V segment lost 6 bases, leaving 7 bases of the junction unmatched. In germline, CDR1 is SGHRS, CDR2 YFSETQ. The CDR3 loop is CASKLAGAHDTQYF. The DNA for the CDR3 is TGCGCCAGCAAGCTAGCGGGAGCTCACGATACGCAGTATTTT.

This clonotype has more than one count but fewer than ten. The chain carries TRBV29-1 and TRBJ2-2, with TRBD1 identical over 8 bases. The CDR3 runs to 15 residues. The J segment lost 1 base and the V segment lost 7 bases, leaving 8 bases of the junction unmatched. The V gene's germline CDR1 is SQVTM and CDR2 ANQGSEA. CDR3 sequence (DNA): TGCAGCGCCAACTCGGGGACAGGGAACACCGGGGAGCTGTTTTTT. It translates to CSANSGTGNTGELFF.

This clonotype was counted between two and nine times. CDR3 sequence reads: CASSLARGDNQPQHF. Here the CDR3 DNA reads TGTGCCAGCAGCCTGGCTCGGGGCGATAATCAGCCCCAGCATTTT. V gene TRBV2 combines with J gene TRBJ1-5, with D perhaps TRBD1 (5 bases). Trimming shortened V by 6 bases and J by 4 bases, and 16 bases separated the two germline ends. The CDR3 extends over 15 amino acids. The germline V gene encodes CDR1 SNHLY and CDR2 FYNNEI.

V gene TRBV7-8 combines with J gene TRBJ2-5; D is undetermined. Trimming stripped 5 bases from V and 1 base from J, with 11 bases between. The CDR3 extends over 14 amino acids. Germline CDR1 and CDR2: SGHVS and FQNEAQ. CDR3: CASSRGRTQETQYF. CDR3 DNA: TGTGCCAGCAGCAGAGGACGGACCCAAGAGACCCAGTACTTC.

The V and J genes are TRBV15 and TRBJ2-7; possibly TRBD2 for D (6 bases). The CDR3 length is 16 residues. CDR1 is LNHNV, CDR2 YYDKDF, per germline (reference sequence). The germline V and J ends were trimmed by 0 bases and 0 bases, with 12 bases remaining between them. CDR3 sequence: CATSRDRRGSSYEQYF. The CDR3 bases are TGTGCCACCAGCAGAGATAGGAGGGGAAGCTCCTACGAGCAGTACTTC. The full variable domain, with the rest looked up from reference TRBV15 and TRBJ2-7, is DAMVIQNPRYQVTQFGKPVTLSCSQTLNHNVMYWYQQKSSQAPKLLFHYYDKDFNNEADTPDNFQSRRPNTSFCFLDIRSPGLGDTAMYLCATSRDRRGSSYEQYFGPGTRLTVT.

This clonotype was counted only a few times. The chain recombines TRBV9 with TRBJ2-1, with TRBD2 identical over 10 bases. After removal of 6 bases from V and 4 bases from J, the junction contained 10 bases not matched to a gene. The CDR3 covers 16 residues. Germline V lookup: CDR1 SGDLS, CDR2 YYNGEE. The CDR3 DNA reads TGTGCCAGCACCCTAGGAACGGGACTAGCGTACAATGAGCAGTTCTTC. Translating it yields CASTLGTGLAYNEQFF.

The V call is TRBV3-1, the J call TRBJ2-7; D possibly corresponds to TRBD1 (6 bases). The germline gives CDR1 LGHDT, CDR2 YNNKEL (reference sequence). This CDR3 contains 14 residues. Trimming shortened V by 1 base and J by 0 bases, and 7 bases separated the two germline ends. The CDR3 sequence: CASSQATGSYEQYF. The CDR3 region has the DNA TGTGCCAGCAGCCAAGCGACAGGCTCCTACGAGCAGTACTTC.

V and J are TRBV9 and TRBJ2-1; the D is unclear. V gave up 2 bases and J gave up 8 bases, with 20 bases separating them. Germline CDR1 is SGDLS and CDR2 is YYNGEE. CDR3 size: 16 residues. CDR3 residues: CASSVGQLAFPDEQFF. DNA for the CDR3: TGTGCCAGCAGCGTCGGTCAACTGGCCTTTCCAGATGAGCAGTTCTTC.

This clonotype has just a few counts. The CDR3 region is CASSLVAGLTDTQYF. The CDR3 bases are TGTGCCAGCAGCTTAGTAGCGGGCCTCACAGATACGCAGTATTTT. V and J are TRBV7-9 and TRBJ2-3, with 7 bases aligning to TRBD2. The V gene's germline CDR1 is SEHNR and CDR2 FQNEAQ (reference sequence). The CDR3 totals 15 residues. The trim removed 1 base at V and 2 bases at J, leaving 3 bases unmatched.

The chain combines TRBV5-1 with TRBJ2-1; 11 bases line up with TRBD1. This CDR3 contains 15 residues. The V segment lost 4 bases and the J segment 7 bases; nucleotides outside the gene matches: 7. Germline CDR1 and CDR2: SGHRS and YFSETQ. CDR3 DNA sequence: TGCGCCAGCAGCCCCCGGGACAGGGGGTATAATGAGCAGTTCTTC. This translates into CASSPRDRGYNEQFF.

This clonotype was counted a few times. The CDR3 here is CASSQLRGDPDTQYF. CDR3 bases: TGTGCCAGCAGCCAGCTCCGAGGGGACCCAGATACGCAGTATTTT. The rearrangement joins TRBV14 to TRBJ2-3; D might be TRBD1 or TRBD2, each matching 5 bases. The CDR3 totals 15 residues. Trimming cost V 3 bases and J 4 bases, with 14 bases left between them. Looked up from germline, CDR1 is SGHDN and CDR2 is FVKESK.

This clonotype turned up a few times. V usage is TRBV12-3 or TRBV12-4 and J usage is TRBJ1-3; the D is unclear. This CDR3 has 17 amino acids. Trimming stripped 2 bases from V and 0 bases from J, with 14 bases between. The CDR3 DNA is TGTGCCAGCAGTTTAAGCCGCAGAGAGTCCTCTGGAAACACCATATATTTT. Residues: CASSLSRRESSGNTIYF.

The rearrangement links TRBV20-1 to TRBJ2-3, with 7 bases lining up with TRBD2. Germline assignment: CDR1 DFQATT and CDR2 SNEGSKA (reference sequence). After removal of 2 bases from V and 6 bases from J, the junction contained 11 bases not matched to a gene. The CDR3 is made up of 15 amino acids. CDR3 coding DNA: TGCAGTGCTAGAAGAACGGCGGGAGAGTTGGATACGCAGTATTTT. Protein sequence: CSARRTAGELDTQYF.

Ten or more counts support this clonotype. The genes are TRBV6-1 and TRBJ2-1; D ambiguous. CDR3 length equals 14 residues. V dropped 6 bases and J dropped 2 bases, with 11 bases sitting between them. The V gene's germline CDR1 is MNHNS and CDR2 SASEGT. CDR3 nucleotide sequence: TGTGCCAGCAGGGACCTGGGCGCCTACAATGAGCAGTTCTTC. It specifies CASRDLGAYNEQFF.

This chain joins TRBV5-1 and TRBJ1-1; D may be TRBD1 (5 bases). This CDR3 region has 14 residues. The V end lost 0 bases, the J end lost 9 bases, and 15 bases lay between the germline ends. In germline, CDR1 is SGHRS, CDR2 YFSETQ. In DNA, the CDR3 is TGCGCCAGCAGCTTGGGTACAGGATCGGGTCAAGCTTTCTTT. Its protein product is CASSLGTGSGQAFF.

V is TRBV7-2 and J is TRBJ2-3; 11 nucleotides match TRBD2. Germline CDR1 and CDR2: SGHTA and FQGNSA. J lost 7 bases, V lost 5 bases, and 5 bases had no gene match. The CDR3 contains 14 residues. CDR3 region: CASSPGTSGYTQYF. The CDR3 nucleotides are TGTGCCAGCAGCCCCGGGACTAGCGGCTATACGCAGTATTTT.

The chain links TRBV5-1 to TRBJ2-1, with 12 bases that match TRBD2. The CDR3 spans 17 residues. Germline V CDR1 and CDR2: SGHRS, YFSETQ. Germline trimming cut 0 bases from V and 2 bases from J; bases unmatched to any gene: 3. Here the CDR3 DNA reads TGCGCCAGCAGCTTGGGGACTAGCGGGGTTGCCTACAATGAGCAGTTCTTC. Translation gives CASSLGTSGVAYNEQFF.